The entry below gives a single T cell receptor (beta chain) sequence along with its context. No cognate antigen has been identified for it. The input lacks base qualities; no much larger clone sits a single base away. The data belong to a study of T cells after posttransplantation cyclophosphamide (dated by TCRdb to the mid-2010s). For context, the study as a whole: Using TRB sequencing, the study followed how the T cell repertoire rebuilt after myeloablative bone marrow transplantation with posttransplantation cyclophosphamide given as GVHD prophylaxis. Antigen receptor sequencing covered samples from approximately 32 PTCy-treated patients and about 17 of their related bone marrow donors. Blood from every one of the 30 to 35 PTCy patients who had 1-year posttransplant specimens underwent TRB sequencing. In 3 patients, TRB sequencing was also performed on up to 3 more blood samples taken 2 to 5.2 years after transplant, and in a handful of patients, pretransplant blood was also TRB-sequenced. TRA and TRB clonality were tightly correlated in 10 or so samples, so subsequent TCR analyses focused on TRB only. Public TRB sequences were checked against a database of over 3,000 sequences associated with responses to pathogens, tumor antigens, self-antigens and alloantigens.

Genomic DNA was used for TRB sequencing, which was performed with the immunoSEQ assay at survey resolution or with the hsTCRB kit. Turning to the authors' computational methods: Initial read processing used immunoSEQ software, and repertoire analyses used the LymphoSeq R package. Clonality was calculated as 1 minus normalized Shannon entropy, and the Gini coefficient was also calculated for each TRB dataset. Phenotypes of unsorted samples were inferred by mapping TRB sequences from sorted subsets of the recipient or donor onto the same recipient's unsorted samples. TCRdb obtained this table from immuneACCESS and retained in-frame rearrangements with V and J assigned. These tables miss some clones; where compared with another copy, unresolved V genes account for less than half of the shortfall, and the remainder is unexplained. The V and J calls and the clone size are those of that table, but D and trimming were determined from the DNA. Within this sample are roughly 23,000 clones, with about 89% of them counted one time only. The ten largest clonotypes hold around 8% of the sample.

A control cohort of around ten patients who had been given myeloablative marrow transplants with methotrexate plus a calcineurin inhibitor was sampled 1 year after transplant. Peripheral blood and bone marrow mononuclear cells were isolated by Ficoll-Hypaque density centrifugation and were cryopreserved. Results the study describes overall, beyond this receptor: Across 45 or so patients, recipient CMV seropositivity and CMV reactivation were highly associated with TRB clonality; PTCy diversity was similar to CNI/methotrexate controls. The TRB repertoires of T cells infiltrating skin or GI tract showed only limited overlap with the TRB repertoires of T cells in blood. Donor-recipient similarity was low at 1-2 months but rose over the first year, and later blood repertoires were often dominated by donor CD8+ memory clones.

The sample in question was PBMCs, obtained after an allogeneic stem cell transplant with a calcineurin inhibitor and methotrexate. This TCR was recovered from a female patient aged 45-60 years who received an allogeneic stem cell transplant from an unrelated donor, was CMV-positive, and had chronic GVHD only. Following a transplant, some T cells may be graft donor cells, not patient cells.

The CDR3 amino acid sequence is: CASRTGQASTDTQYF. The DNA reads as follows: TGCGCCAGCAGAACGGGACAGGCAAGCACAGATACGCAGTATTTT. The chain was built from TRBV5-1 and TRBJ2-3, with 8 middle bases fitting TRBD1. In the germline V gene, CDR1 corresponds to SGHRS and CDR2 to YFSETQ. The CDR3 numbers 15 residues from cysteine through phenylalanine. Only the CDR3 part of the read is kept: 45 bases, read in frame from the first base. For this chain, trimming is 5 bases at the V end and 0 bases at the J end, and the number of junction bases without a gene match is 5.